These T cell receptor beta chains were read from a single sample in a study of T-cell memory formation after mild COVID-19. TCRdb redid the calling of the 5' RACE reads with MiXCR, one entry per CDR3 protein. The sample holds roughly 340,000 distinct CDR3 sequences, roughly 20% seen once. The sequencing input was PBMCs or a T cell subset sorted from them (not recorded which). The origin of the receptors is a man between 18 and 35 years old who had mild COVID-19 (a few samples of this study predate the infection). Cell type and time point are not known. The CDR3 runs from the conserved cysteine through the conserved F or W. A D gene is named only where the DNA matches it firmly. Clone size is stated in some rows and not others, as once, few, many or a class when expanded.

clone_size: NA
d_call: NA
j_call: TRBJ1-3
v_call: TRBV6-5
cdr3_aa: CASSYTGNSGNTIYF

clone_size: NA
d_call: NA
j_call: TRBJ2-3
v_call: TRBV7-9
cdr3_aa: CATLQRGVTDTQYF

clone_size: NA
d_call: TRBD2
j_call: TRBJ2-1
v_call: TRBV10-3
cdr3_aa: CAISEPAGESYNEQFF

clone_size: many
d_call: NA
j_call: TRBJ2-7
v_call: TRBV3-1
cdr3_aa: CASSQVNEQYF

clone_size: few
d_call: NA
j_call: TRBJ2-1
v_call: TRBV12-3/TRBV12-4
cdr3_aa: CASSLVQGAEQFF

clone_size: few
d_call: TRBD1
j_call: TRBJ2-3
v_call: TRBV9
cdr3_aa: CASSVGDRGTDTQYF

clone_size: NA
d_call: TRBD1
j_call: TRBJ2-1
v_call: TRBV5-5
cdr3_aa: CASSPRDRRSSYNEQFF

clone_size: few
d_call: NA
j_call: TRBJ1-5
v_call: TRBV7-8
cdr3_aa: CASAETNQPQHF

clone_size: NA
d_call: TRBD1
j_call: TRBJ1-2
v_call: TRBV7-2
cdr3_aa: CASSPPGPQGAYGYTF

clone_size: NA
d_call: NA
j_call: TRBJ1-4
v_call: TRBV24-1
cdr3_aa: CATRGLGWVTF

clone_size: NA
d_call: NA
j_call: TRBJ2-7
v_call: TRBV11-1
cdr3_aa: CASSQTRRGEQYF

clone_size: NA
d_call: NA
j_call: TRBJ2-3
v_call: TRBV9
cdr3_aa: CASTVWDGSDTQYF

clone_size: NA
d_call: NA
j_call: TRBJ1-2
v_call: TRBV4-2
cdr3_aa: CASSQDPGRSYDGYTF

clone_size: NA
d_call: NA
j_call: TRBJ2-4
v_call: TRBV6-2/TRBV6-3
cdr3_aa: CASRHPGEENIQYF

clone_size: NA
d_call: TRBD1
j_call: TRBJ1-1
v_call: TRBV12-3/TRBV12-4
cdr3_aa: CASRETGDTEAFF

clone_size: NA
d_call: NA
j_call: TRBJ2-1
v_call: TRBV29-1
cdr3_aa: CSVEESGSSSYNEQFF

clone_size: NA
d_call: TRBD2
j_call: TRBJ2-7
v_call: TRBV18
cdr3_aa: CASSPAGGPSYEQYF